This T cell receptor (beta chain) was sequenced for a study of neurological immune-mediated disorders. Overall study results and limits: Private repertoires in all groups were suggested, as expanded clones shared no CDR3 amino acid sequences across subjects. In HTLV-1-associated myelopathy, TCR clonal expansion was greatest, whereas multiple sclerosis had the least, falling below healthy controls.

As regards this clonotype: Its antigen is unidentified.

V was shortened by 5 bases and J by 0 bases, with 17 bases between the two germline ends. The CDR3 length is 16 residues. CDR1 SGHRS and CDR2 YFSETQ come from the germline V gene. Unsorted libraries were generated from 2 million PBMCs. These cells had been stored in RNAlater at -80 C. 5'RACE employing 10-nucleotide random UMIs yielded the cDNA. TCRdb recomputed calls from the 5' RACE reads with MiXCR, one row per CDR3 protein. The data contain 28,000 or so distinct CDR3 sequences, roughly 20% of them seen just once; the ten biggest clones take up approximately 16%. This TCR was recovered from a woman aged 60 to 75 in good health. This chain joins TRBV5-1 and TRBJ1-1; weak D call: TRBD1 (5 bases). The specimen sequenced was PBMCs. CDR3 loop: CASSSGTEPLNTEAFF. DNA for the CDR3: TGCGCCAGCAGTTCCGGGACGGAACCTCTGAACACTGAAGCTTTCTTT.